This T cell receptor (beta chain) appears in the sequencing data of a study of cytomegalovirus exposure and HLA in healthy donors. Study information: When just under 400 donors were genotyped, approximately 81% of them were found to fall in the Caucasian-associated ancestry cluster.

As concerns this clone: The antigen remains unidentified. Other DNA variants within this sample encode the same CDR3.

The PCR ran on 60 Vbeta and 13 Jbeta primers. The method was immunoSEQ multiplex PCR; TCRdb's version includes in-frame clones alone and lacks a portion of them. The table has some 150,000 clones, roughly 80% seen once. V dropped 3 bases and J dropped 4 bases, with 7 bases sitting between them. Per the germline V gene, CDR1 is MDHEN and CDR2 is SYDVKM. The CDR3 is 12 residues long. Study results and limitations: There was a cluster of highly shared sequence variants that was likely a sequencing artifact.

Specimen: PBMCs. This chain connects TRBV28 to TRBJ2-7, with unresolved D. The receptor was isolated from a man in his fifties or sixties in good health and CMV-seropositive. The CDR3 reads CASSFSDYEQYF. CDR3 nucleotide sequence: TGTGCCAGCAGTTTTTCAGATTACGAGCAGTACTTC.